This T cell receptor beta chain originates from a study of blood T cells in healthy people across ages. Study-level findings and limits: TCR beta diversity, measured per million T cells, fell in a roughly linear way with age. Both naive CD4+ cell counts and diversity were greater in long-lived donors than in aged donors.

Together with a sample-barcoded 5' primer, a J-beta primer mix was included in a second PCR lasting about 7 to 11 cycles. TCRdb re-derived calls from the 5' RACE reads in MiXCR, one entry per CDR3 protein. This sample has about 570,000 distinct CDR3 sequences; about 27% occur once, and the top ten carry 3% to 4%. Isolated per sample were at least 6 million PBMCs. Remarks on this clonotype: The antigen remains unidentified.

The CDR3 loop spans 13 amino acids. CDR1 and CDR2 (germline): SEHNR, FQNEAQ (reference sequence). Trimming took 2 bases from V and 7 from J, leaving 11 bases between them. Separately, the same data were catalogued under a study of T cells of mothers and their children. This second study says: Overlap in related mother-child pairs always slightly exceeded unrelated pairs, never significantly.

Material for sequencing was blood. This clonotype originated in a boy between 2 and 10 years old in good health. The rearrangement links TRBV7-9 to TRBJ1-2; D might be TRBD1 (5 bases). CDR3 in amino acids: CASSLSAGSGYTF. In DNA form, the CDR3 reads TGTGCCAGCAGCTTATCGGCAGGGAGTGGCTACACCTTC.